These 5 T cell receptor beta chains originate from one sample sequenced in a study of blood T cell repertoires in COVID-19. Profiled with immunoSEQ multiplex PCR; TCRdb holds only in-frame clones, not every one. The top ten clones hold approximately 1.4% of a sample with 150,000 to 200,000 clones, roughly 87% of them seen once. Material for sequencing was peripheral blood. All receptors derive from a woman in her forties or fifties with acute or convalescent COVID-19.

The chain combines TRBV5-1 with TRBJ2-1; 13 bases fit TRBD2. The CDR3 extends over 16 amino acids. Germline CDR1 and CDR2: SGHRS and YFSETQ. J lost 9 bases, V lost 0 bases, and 6 bases had no gene match. This CDR3 is CASSLDTSGGAGEQFF. The CDR3 nucleotides are TGCGCCAGCAGCTTGGATACTAGCGGGGGGGCAGGTGAGCAGTTCTTC. Complete variable domain (other parts from reference TRBV5-1 and TRBJ2-1): KAGVTQTPRYLIKTRGQQVTLSCSPISGHRSVSWYQQTPGQGLQFLFEYFSETQRNKGNFPGRFSGRQFSNSRSEMNVSTLELGDSALYLCASSLDTSGGAGEQFFGPGTRLTVL.

The chain carries TRBV2 and TRBJ2-1, with D possibly matching TRBD2 (5 bases). This CDR3 contains 13 residues. Between the trimmed V and J ends, which lost 4 bases and 9 bases, there was a span of 13 bases. Germline CDR1 reads SNHLY; CDR2 reads FYNNEI. The CDR3: CASSVMREGEQFF. CDR3 DNA: TGTGCCAGCAGTGTGATGAGAGAGGGTGAGCAGTTCTTC.

This chain connects TRBV19 to TRBJ2-3; D may be TRBD2 (6 bases). The CDR3 contains 13 residues. V was clipped by 6 bases and J by 1 base, with 8 bases between them. CDR1 and CDR2 from the germline V gene are LNHDA and SQIVND (reference sequence). The CDR3 DNA follows: TGTGCCAGTAGAACGGGGGGCACAGATACGCAGTATTTT. This sequence encodes CASRTGGTDTQYF.

The CDR3 spells CASSLAMSGPNTGELFF. The CDR3 DNA reads TGTGCCAGCAGCTTAGCGATGTCAGGGCCCAACACCGGGGAGCTGTTTTTT. This chain links TRBV7-9 with TRBJ2-2; maybe TRBD1 (5 bases). V was shortened by 0 bases and J by 2 bases, with 13 bases between the two germline ends. In germline, CDR1 is SEHNR, CDR2 FQNEAQ (reference sequence). The CDR3 consists of 17 residues.

This clone was observed a few times. The chain employs TRBV7-9 and TRBJ2-3, with 7 bases matching TRBD2. The CDR3 runs to 19 residues. The germline CDR1 and CDR2 sequences are SEHNR and FQNEAQ (reference sequence). With V trimmed by 5 bases and J by 0 bases, 17 bases remained unmatched. CDR3 residues: CASSPPWDYRSGSTDTQYF. The CDR3 DNA sequence: TGTGCCAGCAGCCCCCCCTGGGACTACCGGTCGGGTAGCACAGATACGCAGTATTTT.